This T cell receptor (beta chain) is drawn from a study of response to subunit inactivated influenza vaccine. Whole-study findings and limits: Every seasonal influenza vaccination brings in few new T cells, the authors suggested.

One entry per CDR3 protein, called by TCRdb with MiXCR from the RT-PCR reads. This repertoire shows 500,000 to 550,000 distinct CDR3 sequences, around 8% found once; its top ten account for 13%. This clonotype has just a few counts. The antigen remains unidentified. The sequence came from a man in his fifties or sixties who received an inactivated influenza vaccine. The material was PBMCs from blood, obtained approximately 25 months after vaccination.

CDR3 amino acids: CASSQRTSVAGELFF. CDR3 sequence (DNA): TGTGCCAGCAGCCAACGGACTAGCGTGGCCGGGGAGCTGTTTTTT. The chain joins TRBV3-1 to TRBJ2-2; 9 bases are shared with TRBD2. Germline lookup yields CDR1 LGHDT and CDR2 YNNKEL (reference sequence). Trimming cost V 2 bases and J 6 bases; bases outside gene matches: 4. The CDR3 length is 15 residues.